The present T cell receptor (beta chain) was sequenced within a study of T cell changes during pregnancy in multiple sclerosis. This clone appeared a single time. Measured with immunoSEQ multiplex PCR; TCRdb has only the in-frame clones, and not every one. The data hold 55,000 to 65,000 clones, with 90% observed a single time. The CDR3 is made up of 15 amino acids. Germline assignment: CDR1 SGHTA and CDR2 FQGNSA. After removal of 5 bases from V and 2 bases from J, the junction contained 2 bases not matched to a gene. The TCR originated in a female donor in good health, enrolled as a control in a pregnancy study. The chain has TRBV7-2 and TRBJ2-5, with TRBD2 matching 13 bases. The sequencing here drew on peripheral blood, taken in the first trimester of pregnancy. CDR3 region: CASSRTSGGQETQYF. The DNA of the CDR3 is TGTGCCAGCAGCCGGACTAGCGGGGGACAAGAGACCCAGTACTTC.